This TCR beta chain was observed in a study of human thymus T cells. Note on this clone: Its antigen is still unknown.

This CDR3 region has 11 residues. Trimming removed 1 base from V and 6 bases from J, with 5 bases in between. Germline CDR1 and CDR2: SQVTM and ANQGSEA. Study-level points and caveats: Thymic and blood repertoires showed apparently biased V and J gene usage.

The repertoire was sequenced with immunoSEQ multiplex PCR; TCRdb's copy has only in-frame clones and lacks some. The data contain tens of thousands of clones, about 93% of them seen just once; the ten biggest clones take up 0.095% to 0.15%. The specimen was blood. The V and J genes are TRBV29-1 and TRBJ2-3; D gene uncertain. This TCR was recovered from a boy under two years old with a congenital heart defect but otherwise immunologically healthy. The CDR3 spells CSVEGNDTQYF. For the CDR3, the DNA is TGCAGCGTTGAAGGAAATGATACGCAGTATTTT.